The 20 T cell receptor beta chains in this list originate from one sample, sequenced in a study of cytomegalovirus exposure and HLA in healthy donors. Primers: 60 Vbeta forward and 13 Jbeta reverse. TCRdb's table, derived via immunoSEQ multiplex PCR, lists solely in-frame clones and lacks some. The sample comprises approximately 140,000 clones, around three quarters of which are singletons, and around 1.9% rests with the top ten. Sequencing was done on a sample of PBMCs. The receptors were gathered from a woman in her 50s in good health and CMV-seronegative.

The genes are TRBV5-1 and TRBJ2-3; tentatively, D is TRBD2 (6 bases). V was pared by 2 bases and J by 5 bases, with 12 bases between. Germline CDR1 SGHRS, CDR2 YFSETQ. The CDR3 consists of 14 residues. The CDR3 region has the DNA TGCGCCAGCAGCTTAGGAGGGTCTGGAGATACGCAGTATTTT. Residues: CASSLGGSGDTQYF. Looking up the rest from reference TRBV5-1 and TRBJ2-3 gives the full variable domain: KAGVTQTPRYLIKTRGQQVTLSCSPISGHRSVSWYQQTPGQGLQFLFEYFSETQRNKGNFPGRFSGRQFSNSRSEMNVSTLELGDSALYLCASSLGGSGDTQYFGPGTRLTVL.

The chain links TRBV6-4 to TRBJ2-7; 10 bases are a match to TRBD2. Germline V gives CDR1 MRHNA, CDR2 SNTAGT. The CDR3 spans 14 residues. Trimming took 3 bases from V and 6 from J; bases not matched to a gene: 5. CDR3 loop: CASSEASGSAEQYF. The CDR3 DNA sequence: TGTGCCAGCAGTGAGGCTAGCGGGAGTGCCGAGCAGTACTTC.

This chain connects TRBV19 to TRBJ1-2, with D uncertain. CDR3 size: 14 residues. The germline V and J ends were trimmed by 3 bases and 6 bases, with 14 bases remaining between them. Germline V gene lookup returns CDR1 LNHDA and CDR2 SQIVND (reference sequence). CDR3 DNA: TGTGCCAGTAGTATCCACAGCAAATCTGATGGCTACACCTTC. Protein: CASSIHSKSDGYTF.

CDR3 coding DNA: TGTGCCTGGAGTCGAGGGGGCGGGAGGATCAATGAGCAGTTCTTC. Translating gives CAWSRGGGRINEQFF. The rearrangement uses TRBV30 and TRBJ2-1; D is possibly TRBD2 (8 bases). The CDR3 is made up of 15 amino acids. V was clipped by 2 bases and J by 6 bases, with 17 bases between them. CDR1 and CDR2 from the germline V gene are GTSNPN and SVGIG (reference sequence).

In nucleotides, the CDR3 is TGTGCCAGCAGCTTAAGTTCAAGGAGGGAGGAGACCCAGTACTTC. Translating it yields CASSLSSRREETQYF. The V call is TRBV7-9, the J call TRBJ2-5; a possible D gene is TRBD2 (6 bases). This CDR3 is 15 amino acids long. V was pared by 2 bases and J by 5 bases, with 15 bases between. Per germline, CDR1 SEHNR and CDR2 FQNEAQ (reference sequence).

V gene TRBV5-1 combines with J gene TRBJ2-5; TRBD1 might be the D (6 bases). This CDR3 is 12 amino acids long. V gave up 3 bases and J gave up 5 bases, with 8 bases separating them. CDR1 is SGHRS and CDR2 is YFSETQ in the germline V gene. CDR3 residues: CASSWGQETQYF. The CDR3 bases are TGCGCCAGCAGCTGGGGGCAGGAGACCCAGTACTTC.

With respect to this clone: Other DNA sequences in the sample encode the same CDR3. V gene TRBV6-6 combines with J gene TRBJ2-1; D is possibly TRBD1 (5 bases). The CDR3 loop spans 15 amino acids. The germline CDR1 and CDR2 sequences are MNHNY and SVGAGI (reference sequence). V lost 0 bases to trimming and J lost 4 bases, with 10 bases between them. As DNA, the CDR3 is TGTGCCAGCAGTTACTCGGGGCAGGGATACAATGAGCAGTTCTTC. As protein: CASSYSGQGYNEQFF.

V and J are TRBV27 and TRBJ2-7, with 9 bases that match TRBD2. Germline CDR1 MNHEY, CDR2 SMNVEV (reference sequence). This CDR3 region has 18 residues. V shed 1 base, J shed 1 base, and the junction held 11 bases outside the gene matches. The CDR3 spells CASSLFSGRSGRSYEQYF. The CDR3 nucleotides are TGTGCCAGCAGTTTATTCAGCGGGAGGAGCGGGCGTTCCTACGAGCAGTACTTC.

The chain recombines TRBV20-1 with TRBJ2-1; D may be TRBD2 (5 bases). V lost 7 bases and J 6 bases, leaving 7 bases between the germline ends. CDR1 and CDR2 from the germline V gene are DFQATT and SNEGSKA (reference sequence). CDR3 length: 10 amino acids. This CDR3 reads CSGLANEQFF. The CDR3 DNA is TGCAGTGGGCTAGCCAATGAGCAGTTCTTC.

Points on this clone: The same CDR3 can be traced to other DNA sequences in this sample. The chain links TRBV15 to TRBJ2-7; TRBD1 matches at 8 bases. The CDR3 extends over 15 amino acids. After removal of 0 bases from V and 4 bases from J, the junction contained 5 bases not matched to a gene. CDR1 and CDR2 from the germline V gene are LNHNV and YYDKDF (reference sequence). The CDR3: CATSRDDGQGYEQYF. Here the CDR3 DNA reads TGTGCCACCAGCAGAGATGATGGACAGGGATACGAGCAGTACTTC.

This chain uses TRBV27 with TRBJ2-7, with 10 bases lining up with TRBD2. V was clipped by 5 bases and J by 2 bases; unmatched bases: 9. The germline CDR1 and CDR2 sequences are MNHEY and SMNVEV (reference sequence). CDR3 size: 16 residues. The CDR3 DNA follows: TGTGCCAGCAGTAGGTTAGCGGGAGGAAGGCCCTACGAGCAGTACTTC. It is translated as CASSRLAGGRPYEQYF.

This clone appeared a single time. The CDR3 region has the DNA TGTGCCAGCAGTTACTCGAATGGGGCGGGGAACTATGGCTACACCTTC. Amino acids: CASSYSNGAGNYGYTF. The chain is built from TRBV6-5 and TRBJ1-2; maybe TRBD1 (5 bases). V was trimmed by 0 bases and J by 2 bases, leaving 13 bases between them. Germline assignment: CDR1 MNHEY and CDR2 SVGAGI. CDR3 size: 16 residues.

The CDR3 loop is CASSFWVPGGSGNTIYF. The CDR3 bases are TGTGCCAGCAGCTTTTGGGTACCGGGGGGCTCTGGAAACACCATATATTTT. V and J are TRBV7-6 and TRBJ1-3; a weak D match, TRBD1 (5 bases). Trimming cost V 3 bases and J 0 bases, with 15 bases left between them. The germline V gene has CDR1 SGHVS and CDR2 FNYEAQ. The CDR3 covers 17 residues.

The rearrangement joins TRBV7-9 to TRBJ2-7; TRBD2 might be the D (5 bases). The CDR3 consists of 13 residues. The germline V and J ends were trimmed by 5 bases and 0 bases, with 8 bases remaining between them. Germline CDR1 is SEHNR and CDR2 is FQNEAQ (reference sequence). For the CDR3, the DNA is TGTGCCAGCAGCATGGACTCCTCCTACGAGCAGTACTTC. Its protein is CASSMDSSYEQYF.

This chain links TRBV9 with TRBJ2-2; D might be TRBD2 (6 bases). Deletions cut 0 bases from V and 10 bases from J, with 19 bases between. The CDR3 consists of 16 residues. Germline CDR1 SGDLS, CDR2 YYNGEE. This CDR3 reads CASSVAGGVASAELFF. The DNA for the CDR3 is TGTGCCAGCAGCGTAGCCGGCGGGGTGGCGTCGGCGGAGCTGTTTTTT.

The chain joins TRBV20-1 to TRBJ2-5, with no clear D. Per germline, CDR1 DFQATT and CDR2 SNEGSKA (reference sequence). The CDR3 covers 11 residues. The CDR3 nucleotides are TGCCTCGCGCGGTCCCAAGAGACCCAGTACTTC. This gives the protein CLARSQETQYF.

This clone showed up just once. The chain has TRBV5-1 and TRBJ1-2, with 10 bases fitting TRBD1. CDR3 length equals 20 residues. The ends lost 4 bases at V and 2 bases at J; junction bases unmatched: 20. In germline, CDR1 is SGHRS, CDR2 YFSETQ. CDR3 protein: CASSPWPAGTGAAANYGYTF. The CDR3 bases are TGCGCCAGCAGCCCTTGGCCCGCCGGGACAGGGGCTGCCGCCAACTATGGCTACACCTTC.

This chain connects TRBV29-1 to TRBJ2-1, with 10 bases matching TRBD2. The V gene end was trimmed by 4 bases and the J gene end by 7 bases; junction bases not matched to a gene: 7. Germline V gene lookup returns CDR1 SQVTM and CDR2 ANQGSEA. This CDR3 contains 14 residues. The CDR3 DNA follows: TGCAGCGTTGTTTCCGGACTAGCGGCAAATGAGCAGTTCTTC. Translating it yields CSVVSGLAANEQFF.

The chain recombines TRBV30 with TRBJ1-1; a possible D gene is TRBD1 (6 bases). There are 13 residues in the CDR3. CDR1 GTSNPN and CDR2 SVGIG come from the germline V gene (reference sequence). Between the trimmed V and J ends, which lost 3 bases and 0 bases, there was a span of 8 bases. The CDR3 DNA is TGTGCCTGGAGAAGGGGGATGAACACTGAAGCTTTCTTT. It is translated as CAWRRGMNTEAFF.

This clone was seen a handful of times. V usage is TRBV5-1 and J usage is TRBJ2-3, with 7 bases identical to TRBD1. Germline assignment: CDR1 SGHRS and CDR2 YFSETQ. V was pared by 0 bases and J by 6 bases, with 7 bases of the junction left unmatched. CDR3 length equals 15 residues. The CDR3, as DNA: TGCGCCAGCAGCTTGGTAGAAACAGGGGTGGATACGCAGTATTTT. It specifies CASSLVETGVDTQYF.